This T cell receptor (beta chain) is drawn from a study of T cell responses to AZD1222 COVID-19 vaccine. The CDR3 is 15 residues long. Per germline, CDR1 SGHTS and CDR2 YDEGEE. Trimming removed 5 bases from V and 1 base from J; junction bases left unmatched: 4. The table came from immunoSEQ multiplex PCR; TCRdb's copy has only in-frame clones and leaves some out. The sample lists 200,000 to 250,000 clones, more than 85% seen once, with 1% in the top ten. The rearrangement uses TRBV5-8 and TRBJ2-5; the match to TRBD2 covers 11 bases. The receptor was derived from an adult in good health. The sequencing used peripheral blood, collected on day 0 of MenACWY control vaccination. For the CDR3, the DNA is TGTGCCAGCAGAACTAGCGGGGGTATCCAAGAGACCCAGTACTTC. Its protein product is CASRTSGGIQETQYF. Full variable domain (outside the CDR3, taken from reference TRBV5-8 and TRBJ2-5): EAGVTQSPTHLIKTRGQQATLRCSPISGHTSVYWYQQALGLGLQFLLWYDEGEERNRGNFPPRFSGRQFPNYSSELNVNALELEDSALYLCASRTSGGIQETQYFGPGTRLLVL.